This record covers a single TCR beta chain. The data are from a study of blood T cell repertoires in COVID-19. The data were produced by immunoSEQ multiplex PCR, yet TCRdb's version contains in-frame clones alone and is incomplete. The repertoire holds a few hundred thousand clones, approximately 78% seen once, with approximately 5% in the top ten. This TCR was recovered from a man between 40 and 49 years old who had been exposed to COVID-19. The sequencing sample was made of PBMCs or T cells enriched from blood (not recorded which).

The CDR3 DNA follows: TGTGCCAGCAGTTTACGACAGGCGCAGTACTTC. This translates into CASSLRQAQYF. This chain connects TRBV12-3 or TRBV12-4 to TRBJ2-7; a possible D gene is TRBD1 (6 bases). This CDR3 region has 11 residues. Trimming shortened V by 2 bases and J by 9 bases, and 8 bases separated the two germline ends.